What follows are 9 T cell receptor beta chains derived from one specimen sequenced in a study of T cell repertoires in cytomegalovirus infection. TCRdb fed the reads into MiXCR, producing one record per CDR3 protein. The sample has roughly 720,000 distinct CDR3 sequences; 35% are singletons. Sequencing used PBMCs. Every receptor here comes from a human donor in good health (CMV status not recorded). Some clones in this sample may be carry-over from other donors' samples.

This clonotype was found a few times. The chain has TRBV28 and TRBJ2-2, with 7 bases identical to TRBD2. V dropped 5 bases and J dropped 2; count of bases not matched to a gene: 8. The CDR3 consists of 16 residues. Germline V gene data show CDR1 as MDHEN and CDR2 as SYDVKM. The CDR3 sequence: CASSPPLGLNTGELFF. CDR3 DNA sequence: TGTGCCAGCAGTCCTCCCTTGGGACTAAACACCGGGGAGCTGTTTTTT. Supplemented by reference TRBV28 and TRBJ2-2, the full variable domain reads DVKVTQSSRYLVKRTGEKVFLECVQDMDHENMFWYRQDPGLGLRLIYFSYDVKMKEKGDIPEGYSVSREKKERFSLILESASTNQTSMYLCASSPPLGLNTGELFFGEGSRLTVL.

In nucleotides, the CDR3 is TGTGCCAGCAGCCCCTCACGCGTTACTGAAGCTTTCTTT. This codes for CASSPSRVTEAFF. This sequence joins TRBV13 and TRBJ1-1; D gene ambiguous. Germline assignment: CDR1 PRHDT and CDR2 FYEKMQ (reference sequence). V lost 5 bases and J 5 bases, leaving 12 bases between the germline ends. This CDR3 region has 13 residues.

The sample holds a few counts of this clonotype. This chain links TRBV10-3 with TRBJ2-1, with 7 bases lining up with TRBD2. Germline CDR1 and CDR2: ENHRY and SYGVKD. This CDR3 has 14 amino acids. The V and J ends lost 6 bases and 3 bases, in that order; junction bases with no gene match: 5. The CDR3 loop is CAIRTGTNYNEQFF. The CDR3 bases are TGTGCCATCAGGACCGGGACTAACTACAATGAGCAGTTCTTC.

This clonotype was detected ten times or more. The chain recombines TRBV20-1 with TRBJ1-5, with 9 bases matching TRBD1. V lost 1 base, J lost 6 bases, and 7 bases stayed unmatched. The CDR3 loop spans 15 amino acids. The germline CDR1 and CDR2 sequences are DFQATT and SNEGSKA (reference sequence). As DNA, the CDR3 is TGCAGTGCTAGAGGGATTACAGGGGGCGGTCAGCCCCAGCATTTT. Translating gives CSARGITGGGQPQHF.

This clonotype was observed a few times. The chain is built from TRBV7-6 and TRBJ2-2; D is unclear. Germline assignment: CDR1 SGHVS and CDR2 FNYEAQ. The V gene lost 1 base and the J gene lost 0 bases, with 9 bases spanning the gap. The CDR3 has 16 residues. The CDR3 reads CASSLVVSSNTGELFF. CDR3 DNA: TGTGCCAGCAGCTTAGTGGTCAGTTCGAACACCGGGGAGCTGTTTTTT.

This clonotype was seen only a few times. J is TRBJ1-2 and V is TRBV4-1; D possibly corresponds to TRBD1 (5 bases). V lost 2 bases, J lost 3 bases, and 10 bases lay in between. Germline V gene lookup returns CDR1 MGHRA and CDR2 YSYEKL. The CDR3 loop spans 14 amino acids. CDR3 in DNA: TGCGCCAGCAGCCAACGCGACAGCTACTATGGCTACACCTTC. It encodes CASSQRDSYYGYTF.

V gene TRBV28 combines with J gene TRBJ2-5, with TRBD2 identical over 10 bases. The germline CDR1 and CDR2 sequences are MDHEN and SYDVKM. The CDR3 extends over 17 amino acids. Trimming removed 3 bases from V and 1 base from J; junction bases left unmatched: 8. CDR3 sequence (DNA): TGTGCCAGCAGTTTCCCGGCGGTAGCGGGGGGCCAAGAGACCCAGTACTTC. Its protein is CASSFPAVAGGQETQYF. The entire variable domain, with the rest obtained from reference TRBV28 and TRBJ2-5, is as follows: DVKVTQSSRYLVKRTGEKVFLECVQDMDHENMFWYRQDPGLGLRLIYFSYDVKMKEKGDIPEGYSVSREKKERFSLILESASTNQTSMYLCASSFPAVAGGQETQYFGPGTRLLVL.

A few counts support this clonotype. The genes are TRBV6-4 and TRBJ2-3; TRBD2 matches at 7 bases. Trimming took 0 bases from V and 9 from J; bases not matched to a gene: 6. This CDR3 comprises 14 residues. The germline V gene encodes CDR1 MRHNA and CDR2 SNTAGT. DNA for the CDR3: TGTGCCAGCAGTGACTCGACGCGGGGGTTGACGCAGTATTTT. Amino acid sequence: CASSDSTRGLTQYF.

V and J are TRBV19 and TRBJ2-1; 8 bases agree with TRBD2. The CDR3 extends over 15 amino acids. Germline V lookup: CDR1 LNHDA, CDR2 SQIVND (reference sequence). J lost 6 bases, V lost 4 bases, and 8 bases had no gene match. The chain's CDR3 is CASSTSGGPGNEQFF. The CDR3 DNA reads as TGTGCCAGTAGTACGTCGGGGGGGCCTGGCAATGAGCAGTTCTTC.